Sequencing of this TCR beta chain was carried out in a study of OX40 agonist ivuxolimab in advanced cancers. Study summary: Ivuxolimab is an agonistic anti-OX40 (CD134) antibody, and patients were treated with it. Study results and caveats: Circulating CD4+ and CD8+ T cells showed clonal expansion by week 6 at 0.1 to 3.0 mg/kg. Partial responders receiving 0.1-3.0 mg/kg showed among the lowest clonal expansion.

The timepoints at which blood was sampled were baseline, cycle 4 day 1, and cycle 7 day 1. This table comes from immunoSEQ multiplex PCR, and its TCRdb copy is limited to in-frame clones, with some not included. Seen here are roughly 89,000 clones, under 95% observed once, and the top ten hold about 0.3%. A remark on this clone: Antigen: not known.

V lost 7 bases to trimming and J lost 0 bases, with 13 bases between them. This CDR3 is 16 amino acids long. The germline V gene has CDR1 LNHDA and CDR2 SQIVND (reference sequence). The specimen comprised CD4+ or CD8+ T cells sorted from blood, sampled in a trial of the OX40 agonist ivuxolimab. V is TRBV19 and J is TRBJ2-6; D perhaps matches TRBD1 (6 bases). This receptor was obtained from an adult with an advanced solid tumor such as melanoma, head and neck, liver or kidney cancer. Here the CDR3 reads CASTRQANSGANVLTF. In DNA, the CDR3 is TGTGCCAGTACCAGACAGGCAAACTCTGGGGCCAACGTCCTGACTTTC.